The next 32 T cell receptor beta chains were all read from a single sample in a study of blood T cell repertoires in COVID-19. Clones were read by immunoSEQ multiplex PCR, and TCRdb kept only the in-frame ones, dropping some. Altogether around 280,000 clones are present, more than 75% being singletons, with the ten largest covering 1% to 1.5%. Material: peripheral blood. These receptors were taken from a man in his 70s with acute or convalescent COVID-19.

The J gene is TRBJ2-1, the V gene TRBV4-3; D unresolved. This CDR3 has 17 residues. Germline CDR1 LGHNA, CDR2 YSLEER. The V gene lost 3 bases and the J gene lost 0 bases, with 15 bases spanning the gap. The chain's CDR3 is CASSQSRRDPSYNEQFF. The CDR3 DNA reads TGCGCCAGCAGCCAGTCCCGGAGAGACCCCTCCTACAATGAGCAGTTCTTC.

The J gene is TRBJ1-1, the V gene TRBV6-5; TRBD1 might be the D (6 bases). V was pared by 0 bases and J by 4 bases, with 12 bases between. Germline CDR1 MNHEY, CDR2 SVGAGI. The length of the CDR3 is 15 residues. The CDR3 DNA sequence: TGTGCCAGCAGTTACTCGACGACAGGTTTCACTGAAGCTTTCTTT. Protein product: CASSYSTTGFTEAFF.

Only one count was recorded for this clone. The chain is built from TRBV11-2 and TRBJ1-1; D not resolved. This CDR3 spans 14 amino acids. In germline, CDR1 is SGHAT, CDR2 FQNNGV. V lost 0 bases to trimming and J lost 7 bases, with 12 bases between them. The CDR3: CASSLDLVKLEAFF. In DNA, the CDR3 is TGTGCCAGCAGCTTAGATCTTGTGAAGCTTGAAGCTTTCTTT. The full variable domain, with the rest looked up from reference TRBV11-2 and TRBJ1-1, is EAGVAQSPRYKIIEKRQSVAFWCNPISGHATLYWYQQILGQGPKLLIQFQNNGVVDDSQLPKDRFSAERLKGVDSTLKIQPAKLEDSAVYLCASSLDLVKLEAFFGQGTRLTVV.

The J gene is TRBJ2-7, the V gene TRBV4-3, with D tentatively TRBD1 (5 bases). The CDR3 totals 14 residues. With 1 base removed from V and 3 bases from J, the gap between germline ends came to 10 bases. Germline CDR1 is LGHNA and CDR2 is YSLEER. The CDR3 protein is CASSQVSDSYEQYF. The CDR3 DNA reads as TGCGCCAGCAGCCAAGTTTCAGACAGCTACGAGCAGTACTTC.

CDR3 region: CSVTVSAGANVLTF. DNA of the CDR3: TGCAGCGTTACGGTCAGCGCCGGGGCCAACGTCCTGACTTTC. This chain joins TRBV29-1 and TRBJ2-6; D ambiguous. From germline, CDR1 is SQVTM and CDR2 ANQGSEA. The CDR3 covers 14 residues. The ends were cut back, 5 bases at V and 4 bases at J, with 12 bases in the middle.

The J gene is TRBJ2-7, the V gene TRBV6-5; TRBD1 aligns across 7 bases. The CDR3 covers 14 residues. The germline gives CDR1 MNHEY, CDR2 SVGAGI. With V trimmed by 5 bases and J by 5 bases, 9 bases remained unmatched. This CDR3 is CASSRPGQPNEQYF. The DNA of the CDR3 is TGTGCCAGCAGTCGCCCGGGACAGCCAAACGAGCAGTACTTC.

This clone turned up a few times. The chain couples TRBV7-9 to TRBJ1-2, with 12 bases matching TRBD1. The CDR3 sequence is 17 residues long. Looked up from germline, CDR1 is SEHNR and CDR2 is FQNEAQ (reference sequence). V lost 5 bases to trimming and J lost 7 bases; unmatched junction nucleotides: 14. CDR3 in amino acids: CASSVGQGALRLSGYTF. DNA of the CDR3: TGTGCCAGCAGCGTGGGACAGGGGGCTTTACGTTTAAGTGGCTACACCTTC.

Notes on this clone: The same CDR3 also results from other DNA sequences found in this sample. The chain uses TRBV28 and TRBJ2-7; a possible D gene is TRBD1 (6 bases). CDR1 MDHEN and CDR2 SYDVKM come from the germline V gene. This CDR3 has 12 amino acids. V was trimmed by 6 bases and J by 6 bases, leaving 12 bases between them. CDR3 protein: CASSLDRREQYF. The CDR3 region has the DNA TGTGCCAGCAGCCTCGACAGGCGCGAGCAGTACTTC.

The V gene is TRBV3-1 (or the pseudogene TRBV3-2), the J gene TRBJ1-6, with unresolved D. V lost 4 bases, J lost 0 bases, and 10 bases lay in between. The CDR3 length is 16 residues. Per germline, CDR1 LGHDT and CDR2 YNNKEL (reference sequence). The DNA of the CDR3 is TGTGCCAGCAGCCGGGCAGAATACTCCTATAATTCACCCCTCCACTTT. Translation: CASSRAEYSYNSPLHF.

CDR3 sequence: CASSLWSSGANVLTF. CDR3 bases: TGTGCCAGCAGTTTATGGAGCTCTGGGGCCAACGTCCTGACTTTC. This sequence joins TRBV27 and TRBJ2-6; no clear D. Per germline, CDR1 MNHEY and CDR2 SMNVEV (reference sequence). The CDR3 sequence is 15 residues long. V lost 1 base and J lost 0, with 4 bases in between. Full variable domain (missing parts from reference TRBV27 and TRBJ2-6): EAQVTQNPRYLITVTGKKLTVTCSQNMNHEYMSWYRQDPGLGLRQIYYSMNVEVTDKGDVPEGYKVSRKEKRNFPLILESPSPNQTSLYFCASSLWSSGANVLTFGAGSRLTVL.

This chain uses TRBV12-3 or TRBV12-4 with TRBJ1-2; D is uncertain. Trimming stripped 2 bases from V and 10 bases from J, with 11 bases between. The length of the CDR3 is 12 residues. CDR3 region: CASSLIPLPYTF. CDR3 DNA: TGTGCCAGCAGTTTAATCCCTCTACCCTACACCTTC.

V and J are TRBV5-1 and TRBJ1-2, with D possibly TRBD1 on 6 matching bases. Germline values: CDR1 SGHRS, CDR2 YFSETQ. This CDR3 has 15 residues. Trimming pared 2 bases from V and 3 bases from J, leaving 14 bases between. The CDR3 sequence: CASSFSGESHYGYTF. In nucleotides, the CDR3 is TGCGCCAGCAGCTTTTCAGGGGAGTCTCACTATGGCTACACCTTC.

The rearrangement uses TRBV7-2 and TRBJ2-2, with D possibly being TRBD1 (6 bases). Germline V gene lookup returns CDR1 SGHTA and CDR2 FQGNSA. The CDR3 is 15 residues long. Deletions cut 5 bases from V and 6 bases from J, with 16 bases between. The CDR3 coding sequence is TGTGCCAGCAGCAACACAGGGAACGGGGCCGGGGAGCTGTTTTTT. This encodes CASSNTGNGAGELFF.

The CDR3 nucleotides are TGTGCCAGCAGTGGTCCCCAGGGGAGGGGTTCCTACGAGCAGTACTTC. Protein: CASSGPQGRGSYEQYF. This rearrangement joins TRBV28 to TRBJ2-7; D may be TRBD2 (7 bases). V lost 5 bases, J lost 1 base, and 18 bases lay in between. This CDR3 is 16 amino acids long. CDR1 MDHEN and CDR2 SYDVKM come from the germline V gene.

The V call is TRBV4-2, the J call TRBJ2-4, with TRBD1 matching over 7 bases. V was pared by 0 bases and J by 5 bases, with 10 bases of the junction left unmatched. The CDR3 runs 17 residues. Germline values: CDR1 LGHNA, CDR2 YNFKEQ. DNA of the CDR3: TGTGCCAGCAGCCAAGAATTGGCCGGGACAGTTCAAAACATTCAGTACTTC. It is translated as CASSQELAGTVQNIQYF.

The CDR3 loop reads CASTTQDRDDSPLHF. CDR3 DNA sequence: TGTGCCAGCACCACCCAAGACAGGGACGATTCACCCCTCCACTTT. This chain joins TRBV6-5 and TRBJ1-6; 7 bases agree with TRBD1. The CDR3 sequence is 15 residues long. The junction had 11 bases not matched to a gene; V was cut back by 7 bases and J by 8 bases. Per the germline V gene, CDR1 is MNHEY and CDR2 is SVGAGI.

The V gene is TRBV10-3, the J gene TRBJ1-2, with TRBD1 identical over 8 bases. The germline gives CDR1 ENHRY, CDR2 SYGVKD. The V gene end was trimmed by 2 bases and the J gene end by 7 bases; junction bases not matched to a gene: 6. This CDR3 is built from 14 residues. The DNA for the CDR3 is TGTGCCATCAGTGAGGTACAGGGGGTTGCTGGCTACACCTTC. Amino acids: CAISEVQGVAGYTF.

J is TRBJ2-1 and V is TRBV9; a possible D gene is TRBD1 (6 bases). CDR1 is SGDLS and CDR2 is YYNGEE in the germline V gene. V dropped 0 bases and J dropped 3 bases, with 10 bases sitting between them. The CDR3 is 15 residues long. This CDR3 reads CASSVGDKDYNEQFF. The CDR3, as DNA: TGTGCCAGCAGCGTAGGGGACAAGGACTACAATGAGCAGTTCTTC.

This clone was detected a few times. The chain is built from TRBV4-1 and TRBJ1-5; D is unresolved. The CDR3 runs to 14 residues. In germline, CDR1 is MGHRA, CDR2 YSYEKL. Trimming shortened V by 1 base and J by 7 bases, and 11 bases separated the two germline ends. This CDR3 is CASSQGEGGQPQHF. Written as DNA, the CDR3 is TGCGCCAGCAGCCAAGGAGAGGGCGGGCAGCCCCAGCATTTT.

In its sample, this clone was seen once. V gene TRBV2 combines with J gene TRBJ1-4, with a weak D call TRBD1 (6 bases). Trimming cost V 7 bases and J 8 bases, with 23 bases left between them. Germline values: CDR1 SNHLY, CDR2 FYNNEI. The CDR3 sequence is 16 residues long. The CDR3 region is CASTGPGAGVGEKLFF. CDR3 DNA sequence: TGTGCCAGCACTGGGCCAGGGGCGGGGGTTGGCGAAAAACTGTTTTTT.

DNA for the CDR3: TGTGCCAGCAGTGAGGCCGCGGGGCCTCTCGGTCAGTATTTT. Its translation is CASSEAAGPLGQYF. This chain links TRBV25-1 with TRBJ2-3, with D possibly being TRBD2 (6 bases). V was cut by 3 bases and J by 12 bases, with 19 bases left in between. Germline V gives CDR1 MGHDK, CDR2 SYGVNS. There are 14 residues in the CDR3.

The V and J genes are TRBV4-1 and TRBJ2-3; no clear D gene. The V gene lost 4 bases and the J gene lost 6 bases, with 17 bases spanning the gap. This CDR3 is 15 amino acids long. Germline V gene lookup returns CDR1 MGHRA and CDR2 YSYEKL. The CDR3 DNA reads TGCGCCAGCAGCCCCCTGCCCAGGCTTGGGGATACGCAGTATTTT. This sequence encodes CASSPLPRLGDTQYF.

This chain joins TRBV7-9 and TRBJ1-6; 8 positions agree with TRBD1. The CDR3 runs to 16 residues. Per the germline V gene, CDR1 is SEHNR and CDR2 is FQNEAQ (reference sequence). After removal of 1 base from V and 7 bases from J, the junction contained 6 bases not matched to a gene. CDR3 nucleotides: TGTGCCAGCAGCTTAGGGACAGGGATTCACAATTCACCCCTCCACTTT. It encodes CASSLGTGIHNSPLHF.

The V and J genes are TRBV10-3 and TRBJ2-1; 9 bases map to TRBD2. The CDR3 extends over 14 amino acids. Germline V gene sequence: CDR1 ENHRY, CDR2 SYGVKD. Trimming at V came to 4 bases and at J to 5 bases, leaving 3 bases not matched to a gene. In DNA, the CDR3 is TGTGCCATCAGTGGCCTAGCGGGAAACAATGAGCAGTTCTTC. Its protein product is CAISGLAGNNEQFF.

This clone was found a few times. The chain recombines TRBV28 with TRBJ2-1; 9 positions agree with TRBD2. V shed 6 bases, J shed 0 bases, and the junction held 3 bases outside the gene matches. The CDR3 length is 15 residues. Germline V lookup: CDR1 MDHEN, CDR2 SYDVKM. CDR3 coding DNA: TGTGCCAGCAGACGTAGCGGGAGCTCCTACAATGAGCAGTTCTTC. Its translation: CASRRSGSSYNEQFF.

This chain links TRBV3-1 (or the pseudogene TRBV3-2) with TRBJ1-6, with D unresolved. V shed 5 bases and J shed 7 bases, with 12 bases lying between them. Germline V gene lookup returns CDR1 LGHDT and CDR2 YNNKEL (reference sequence). The CDR3 spans 14 residues. DNA of the CDR3: TGTGCCAGCAGCGCGTCACGAGGGAATTCACCCCTCCACTTT. It encodes CASSASRGNSPLHF.

The table lists this clone with a few counts. V usage is TRBV5-6 and J usage is TRBJ1-6; D possibly corresponds to TRBD1 (6 bases). V dropped 4 bases and J dropped 6 bases, with 11 bases sitting between them. CDR3 length: 14 residues. Germline V gene sequence: CDR1 SGHDT, CDR2 YYEEEE. The CDR3: CASSKDSVNSPLHF. CDR3 bases: TGTGCCAGCAGCAAGGACAGTGTTAATTCACCCCTCCACTTT.

The CDR3 nucleotides are TGTGCCAGCAGCCCCGGGTCCGTTCAGCCCCAGCATTTT. This sequence encodes CASSPGSVQPQHF. V and J are TRBV12-3 or TRBV12-4 and TRBJ1-5; D gene uncertain. The V and J ends lost 6 bases and 6 bases respectively, with 12 bases between them. The CDR3 spans 13 residues.

The chain links TRBV18 to TRBJ1-4, with D possibly being TRBD1 (5 bases). This CDR3 is 16 amino acids long. CDR1 KGHSH and CDR2 LQKENI come from the germline V gene. Deletions cut 4 bases from V and 0 bases from J, with 12 bases between. The chain's CDR3 is CASSRELGATNEKLFF. In DNA, the CDR3 is TGTGCCAGCTCACGTGAATTAGGGGCAACTAATGAAAAACTGTTTTTT.

The chain links TRBV30 to TRBJ1-5, with 7 bases aligning to TRBD1. The CDR3 runs 14 residues. V shed 1 base, J shed 1 base, and the junction held 1 base outside the gene matches. Germline V lookup: CDR1 GTSNPN, CDR2 SVGIG (reference sequence). CDR3 DNA sequence: TGTGCCTGGAGTGAGGGGGCGAGCAATCAGCCCCAGCATTTT. Protein product: CAWSEGASNQPQHF.

The chain carries TRBV27 and TRBJ2-7, with 8 bases aligning to TRBD2. The V segment lost 10 bases and the J segment 5 bases; nucleotides outside the gene matches: 13. Germline V gene sequence: CDR1 MNHEY, CDR2 SMNVEV (reference sequence). The CDR3 extends over 14 amino acids. In nucleotides, the CDR3 is TGTGCCACTAGACCGGGACTAGTGAATCACGAGCAGTACTTC. Translating it yields CATRPGLVNHEQYF.

The chain joins TRBV19 to TRBJ2-4; D is uncertain. The germline CDR1 and CDR2 sequences are LNHDA and SQIVND (reference sequence). The ends were cut back, 5 bases at V and 0 bases at J, with 8 bases in the middle. This CDR3 is 14 amino acids long. The CDR3 protein is CASSPIVAKNIQYF. The CDR3 DNA reads as TGTGCCAGTAGTCCAATAGTAGCCAAAAACATTCAGTACTTC.